Presented here are 23 T cell receptor beta chains from one specimen sequenced in a study of regulatory T cells in long-lasting Graves disease. Noted time point: newly diagnosed GD, antithyroid drugs for less than 3 months. Researchers made the TCR library from RNA that was extracted from PBMCs. Arm-PCR with iRepertoire HTBI primers amplified the CDR3 regions for these TCR beta libraries. A single record per CDR3 protein comes from TCRdb applying MiXCR to the multiplex PCR reads. The repertoire holds 300,000 to 400,000 distinct CDR3 sequences, with about 18% as singletons. This material consisted of peripheral blood mononuclear cells (PBMCs), taken at new diagnosis, from a patient treated with antithyroid drugs. All receptors derive from a female donor with Graves disease.

This clonotype was detected many times. This chain connects TRBV20-1 to TRBJ1-5; 7 nucleotides line up with TRBD1. The CDR3 is 14 residues long. V trimming: 6 bases; J trimming: 0 bases; junction bases outside the gene matches: 5. The germline CDR1 and CDR2 sequences are DFQATT and SNEGSKA (reference sequence). The CDR3 protein is CSAPTGDSNQPQHF. DNA for the CDR3: TGCAGTGCCCCAACAGGGGATAGCAATCAGCCCCAGCATTTT.

This clonotype was recorded many times. This chain joins TRBV27 and TRBJ2-1; D assignment may be TRBD1 or TRBD2 (5 bases each). V shed 2 bases and J shed 4 bases, with 15 bases lying between them. CDR3 length equals 16 residues. Germline values: CDR1 MNHEY, CDR2 SMNVEV (reference sequence). As DNA, the CDR3 is TGTGCCAGCAGTTTAGTCGGGGCCAAACTATACAATGAGCAGTTCTTC. Amino acids: CASSLVGAKLYNEQFF.

This clonotype was seen repeatedly, ten times or more. The V call is TRBV28, the J call TRBJ2-7, with TRBD1 matching over 9 bases. Germline values: CDR1 MDHEN, CDR2 SYDVKM. The V gene end was trimmed by 7 bases and the J gene end by 3 bases; junction bases not matched to a gene: 10. This CDR3 contains 15 residues. The CDR3 sequence: CASTLTGGALYEQYF. DNA for the CDR3: TGTGCCAGCACCCTCACAGGGGGCGCGCTCTACGAGCAGTACTTC.

This clonotype was counted at least ten times. The chain uses TRBV20-1 and TRBJ2-7; 7 bases align to TRBD1. Germline V CDR1 and CDR2: DFQATT, SNEGSKA (reference sequence). The CDR3 is 12 amino acids. V was clipped by 4 bases and J by 3 bases; unmatched bases: 3. The CDR3: CSATDRSYEQYF. For the CDR3, the DNA is TGCAGTGCTACGGACAGGAGCTACGAGCAGTACTTC.

This clonotype came up many times. This sequence joins TRBV7-9 and TRBJ2-1; TRBD1 might be the D (6 bases). The length of the CDR3 is 14 residues. V was clipped by 3 bases and J by 5 bases, with 11 bases between them. Germline assignment: CDR1 SEHNR and CDR2 FQNEAQ (reference sequence). In nucleotides, the CDR3 is TGTGCCAGCAGCTTGGGGGCGATGGACAATGAGCAGTTCTTC. It translates to CASSLGAMDNEQFF.

The chain employs TRBV4-2 and TRBJ2-7; D perhaps matches TRBD1 (6 bases). Trimming took off 4 bases at V and 0 bases at J, with 10 bases between the two ends. Per germline, CDR1 LGHNA and CDR2 YNFKEQ. The CDR3 has 14 amino acids. The CDR3 DNA sequence: TGTGCCAGCAGCCGAGACAGGATCTCCTACGAGCAGTACTTC. It is translated as CASSRDRISYEQYF.

The rearrangement uses TRBV28 and TRBJ2-1; D is possibly TRBD2 (6 bases). The V end was cut by 3 bases, the J end by 9 bases, with 15 bases between. The CDR3 is made up of 14 amino acids. In germline, CDR1 is MDHEN, CDR2 SYDVKM. CDR3 DNA: TGTGCCAGCAGTTTTGGGGGGTCGCTCCGTGAGCAGTTCTTC. This gives the protein CASSFGGSLREQFF.

This clonotype was found a few times. V gene TRBV4-1 combines with J gene TRBJ2-2; D is unresolved. V was shortened by 1 base and J by 7 bases, with 4 bases between the two germline ends. This CDR3 contains 12 residues. CDR1 and CDR2 from the germline V gene are MGHRA and YSYEKL. The DNA for the CDR3 is TGCGCCAGCAGCCAAGGCTTCGGGGAGCTGTTTTTT. Translating gives CASSQGFGELFF.

In its sample, this clonotype was seen many times. The J gene is TRBJ1-2, the V gene TRBV7-9, with D perhaps TRBD1 (6 bases). The CDR3 spans 13 residues. The germline V gene encodes CDR1 SEHNR and CDR2 FQNEAQ (reference sequence). The V end was cut by 5 bases, the J end by 3 bases, with 10 bases between. The CDR3 region has the DNA TGTGCCAGCAGCCTCGGACAGTACTATGGCTACACCTTC. Its protein is CASSLGQYYGYTF.

This clonotype has just a few counts. V is TRBV11-3 and J is TRBJ1-1, with 7 nucleotides matching TRBD1. Losses at the gene ends were 7 bases for V and 13 bases for J; bases not matched to a gene: 18. This CDR3 has 14 residues. Germline V CDR1 and CDR2: SGHNT, YENEEA. The CDR3 region is CASKGEEGAGLVFF. The CDR3 bases are TGTGCCAGCAAAGGGGAGGAGGGGGCCGGACTAGTTTTCTTT.

The V gene is TRBV29-1, the J gene TRBJ2-6, with D perhaps matching TRBD1 (6 bases). Looked up from germline, CDR1 is SQVTM and CDR2 is ANQGSEA. V lost 3 bases and J lost 0, with 12 bases in between. This CDR3 contains 16 residues. CDR3 nucleotides: TGCAGCGTTGAGCCAGGGGAAAACTCTGGGGCCAACGTCCTGACTTTC. Encoded protein: CSVEPGENSGANVLTF.

As regards this clonotype: Relative to the germline gene, one junction end is altered; a read error may explain this. V is TRBV27 and J is TRBJ2-4; TRBD1 agrees at 9 bases. The CDR3 is 15 amino acids. In germline, CDR1 is MNHEY, CDR2 SMNVEV (reference sequence). The CDR3 bases are TGTGCCAGCAGTTCGCCCGGACAGGGGAACTATGGCTGCACCTTC. This sequence encodes CASSSPGQGNYGCTF.

For this clonotype: The likely explanation is a read error, given a far larger clone one base away. V is TRBV2 and J is TRBJ2-5, with D unresolved. The assigned J gene may be wrong: the sequence end matches TRBJ2-1 better. There are 16 residues in the CDR3. The germline gives CDR1 SNHLY, CDR2 FYNNEI. In nucleotides, the CDR3 is TGTGCCAGCAGTGGAGAGGTGGGATCAACGGTCTATGAGCAGTTCTTC. This encodes CASSGEVGSTVYEQFF.

This clonotype was seen many times. V is TRBV19 and J is TRBJ2-5; D ambiguous. The CDR3 length is 12 residues. Germline values: CDR1 LNHDA, CDR2 SQIVND (reference sequence). Between the trimmed V and J ends, which lost 1 base and 3 bases, there was a span of 3 bases. CDR3 loop: CASSIGKETQYF. CDR3 sequence (DNA): TGTGCCAGTAGTATAGGAAAAGAGACCCAGTACTTC.

The table lists this clonotype with many counts. The chain has TRBV3-1 and TRBJ2-2; D gene ambiguous. Trimming cost V 4 bases and J 6 bases, with 6 bases left between them. This CDR3 is 12 amino acids long. Germline CDR1 reads LGHDT; CDR2 reads YNNKEL (reference sequence). The CDR3 reads CASSRVAGELFF. CDR3 nucleotides: TGTGCCAGCAGCCGGGTGGCCGGGGAGCTGTTTTTT.

The table lists this clonotype with many counts. The rearrangement joins TRBV12-3 or TRBV12-4 to TRBJ1-2; D ambiguous. The CDR3 loop spans 15 amino acids. Trimming shortened V by 3 bases and J by 2 bases, and 13 bases separated the two germline ends. CDR3 sequence: CASSFRVGRNYGYTF. DNA of the CDR3: TGTGCCAGCAGTTTTCGCGTCGGGCGAAACTATGGCTACACCTTC.

This clonotype was counted many times. The genes are TRBV9 and TRBJ2-1; D remains unclear. The V end was cut by 3 bases, the J end by 4 bases, with 8 bases between. Germline assignment: CDR1 SGDLS and CDR2 YYNGEE. CDR3 length equals 13 residues. CDR3 amino acids: CASSDSLYNEQFF. CDR3 DNA sequence: TGTGCCAGCAGCGACTCCCTATACAATGAGCAGTTCTTC.

This clonotype has at least ten counts. The chain uses TRBV6-1 and TRBJ1-2, with TRBD1 matching 7 bases. The trim removed 5 bases at V and 8 bases at J, leaving 11 bases unmatched. The CDR3 runs 14 residues. Germline CDR1 MNHNS, CDR2 SASEGT. CDR3 coding DNA: TGTGCCAGCAGTCTCCGGACAGGCCTAGAGGGCTACACCTTC. Encoded protein: CASSLRTGLEGYTF.

The chain recombines TRBV25-1 with TRBJ2-1; D is perhaps TRBD2 (7 bases). The V gene lost 6 bases and the J gene lost 9 bases, with 27 bases spanning the gap. The CDR3 has 17 residues. Germline-derived CDR1 and CDR2 are MGHDK and SYGVNS. This CDR3 is CASRPIGGGTSFGEQFF. CDR3 nucleotide sequence: TGTGCCAGCAGACCGATTGGGGGGGGCACAAGCTTCGGTGAGCAGTTCTTC.

This clonotype was picked up many times. The rearrangement joins TRBV2 to TRBJ2-5; D might be TRBD1 (5 bases). The CDR3 covers 16 residues. V shed 6 bases and J shed 1 base, with 18 bases lying between them. CDR1 SNHLY and CDR2 FYNNEI come from the germline V gene. The CDR3 sequence: CASSPERGHIQETQYF. The CDR3 bases are TGTGCCAGCAGCCCCGAGCGAGGACACATCCAAGAGACCCAGTACTTC.

This clonotype was detected only once. J is TRBJ2-5 and V is TRBV2; 10 bases line up with TRBD2. CDR1 SNHLY and CDR2 FYNNEI come from the germline V gene. The CDR3 spans 16 residues. J gave up 3 bases and V 5 bases, and 9 bases lay outside the gene matches. The CDR3: CASSHSRTSGKETQYF. The CDR3 nucleotides are TGTGCCAGCAGTCACTCCCGGACTAGCGGAAAAGAGACCCAGTACTTC.

This clonotype was detected a few times. This may be a read error: a much more frequent sequence differs by one nucleotide. The conserved phenylalanine or tryptophan is not found at the CDR3 terminus, so this likely reflects a read error. The chain recombines TRBV12-3 or TRBV12-4 with TRBJ2-7; D perhaps matches TRBD1 (6 bases). The CDR3 consists of 14 residues. Trimming took off 5 bases at V and 3 bases at J, with 14 bases between the two ends. The CDR3 DNA reads TGTGCCAGCAGTCCAAACTACAGGGTCTACGAGCAGTACTCC. Protein: CASSPNYRVYEQYS.

This clonotype appeared many times. The chain joins TRBV7-2 to TRBJ2-3; 8 bases are a match to TRBD2. The CDR3 contains 15 residues. J lost 3 bases, V lost 5 bases, and 7 bases had no gene match. Germline V lookup: CDR1 SGHTA, CDR2 FQGNSA. The CDR3 spells CASSRSGTTTDTQYF. Here the CDR3 DNA reads TGTGCCAGCAGCCGTAGCGGGACGACGACAGATACGCAGTATTTT.